This T cell receptor beta chain was sequenced for a study of blood T cell repertoires in COVID-19. Study details: Specimens from acute and convalescent COVID-19 originated in the United States, Italy and Spain.

Measured with immunoSEQ multiplex PCR; TCRdb has only the in-frame clones, and not every one. The table includes about 280,000 clones, over 75% detected once. CDR3 size: 16 residues. Trimming took 7 bases from V and 6 from J; bases not matched to a gene: 11. CDR1 and CDR2 (germline): LGHDT, YNNKEL (reference sequence). This sequence joins TRBV3-1 (or the pseudogene TRBV3-2) and TRBJ2-2, with 10 nucleotides matching TRBD1. Sequences were obtained from peripheral blood. The origin of this receptor is a man aged 50 to 60 with active or convalescent COVID-19. CDR3 DNA sequence: TGTGCCAGCACCCATGCCGGCGGACAGGGGGCCGGGGAGCTGTTTTTT. This codes for CASTHAGGQGAGELFF.